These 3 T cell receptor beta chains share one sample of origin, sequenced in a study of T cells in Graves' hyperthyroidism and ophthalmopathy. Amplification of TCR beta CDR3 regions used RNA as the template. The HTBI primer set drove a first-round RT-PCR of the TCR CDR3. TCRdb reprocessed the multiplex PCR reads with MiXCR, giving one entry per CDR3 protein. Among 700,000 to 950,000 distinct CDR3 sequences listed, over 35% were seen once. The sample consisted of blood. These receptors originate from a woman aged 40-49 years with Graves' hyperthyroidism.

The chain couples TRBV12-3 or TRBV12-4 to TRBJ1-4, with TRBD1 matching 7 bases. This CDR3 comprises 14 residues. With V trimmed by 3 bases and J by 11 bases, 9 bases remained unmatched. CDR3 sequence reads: CASSFGAYRGKLFF. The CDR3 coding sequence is TGTGCCAGCAGTTTCGGAGCCTACAGGGGCAAACTGTTTTTT.

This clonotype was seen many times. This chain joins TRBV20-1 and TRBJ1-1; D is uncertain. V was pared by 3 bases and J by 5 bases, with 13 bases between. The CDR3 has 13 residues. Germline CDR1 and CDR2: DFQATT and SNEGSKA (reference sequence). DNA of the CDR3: TGCAGTGCTAGGAGAGGGTTCGGGACTGAAGCTTTCTTT. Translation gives CSARRGFGTEAFF.

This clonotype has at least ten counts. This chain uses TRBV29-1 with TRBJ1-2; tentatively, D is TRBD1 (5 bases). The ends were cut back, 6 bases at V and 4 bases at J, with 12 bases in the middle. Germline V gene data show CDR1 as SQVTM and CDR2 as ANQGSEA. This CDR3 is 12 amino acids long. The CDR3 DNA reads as TGCAGCGTGGGTGACAGTCTCTATGGCTACACCTTC. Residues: CSVGDSLYGYTF.